The entry below gives a single T cell receptor beta chain sequence along with its context. Its matching antigen is unknown. The source of the sample is a study of Ad26.COV2.S vaccination and SARS-CoV-2 variants. The study, taken as a whole, reports: Marked by substantial breadth, spike-specific CD8+ and CD4+ T cell responses were reportedly seen after vaccination. Possibly, TCR breadth and depth analyses underestimated total T cell responses. With respect to non-spike TCR breadth, vaccine and placebo recipients were similar.

Repertoires were generated with immunoSEQ multiplex PCR, while TCRdb's copy carries only in-frame clones and drops some. This table holds roughly 380,000 clones, about 90% found once. The CDR3 is made up of 15 amino acids. V was clipped by 2 bases and J by 6 bases; unmatched bases: 6. Germline CDR1 is LNHDA and CDR2 is SQIVND (reference sequence). This sequence was found in a human donor who had recovered from COVID-19. The sample here was peripheral blood, taken after recovery from COVID-19. This chain links TRBV19 with TRBJ1-5, with 8 bases fitting TRBD1. The CDR3 here is CASSIKAGGIQPQHF. CDR3 DNA sequence: TGTGCCAGTAGTATAAAGGCAGGGGGCATTCAGCCCCAGCATTTT.